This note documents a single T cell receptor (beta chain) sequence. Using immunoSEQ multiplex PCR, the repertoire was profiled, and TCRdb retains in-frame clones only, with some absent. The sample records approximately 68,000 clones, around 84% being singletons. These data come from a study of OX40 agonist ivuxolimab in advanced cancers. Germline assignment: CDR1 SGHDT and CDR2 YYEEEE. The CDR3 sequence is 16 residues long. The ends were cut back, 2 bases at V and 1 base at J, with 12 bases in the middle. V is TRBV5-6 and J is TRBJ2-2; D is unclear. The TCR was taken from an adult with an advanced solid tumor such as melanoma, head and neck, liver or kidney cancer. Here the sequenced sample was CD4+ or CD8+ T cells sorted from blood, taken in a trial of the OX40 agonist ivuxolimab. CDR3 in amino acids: CASSFPGWGNTGELFF. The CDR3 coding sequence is TGTGCCAGCAGCTTCCCCGGTTGGGGGAACACCGGGGAGCTGTTTTTT.